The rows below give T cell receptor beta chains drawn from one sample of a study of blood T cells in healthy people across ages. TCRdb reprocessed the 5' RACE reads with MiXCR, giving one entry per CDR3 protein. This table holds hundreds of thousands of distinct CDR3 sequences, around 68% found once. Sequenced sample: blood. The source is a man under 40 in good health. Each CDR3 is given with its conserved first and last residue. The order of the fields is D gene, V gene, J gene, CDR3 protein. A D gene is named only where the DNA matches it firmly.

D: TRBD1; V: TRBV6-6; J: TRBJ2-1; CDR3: CASRDRGLGQFF
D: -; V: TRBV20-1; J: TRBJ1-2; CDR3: CSAREGQLRLGYTF
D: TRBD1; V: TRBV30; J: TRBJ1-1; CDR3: CAWSTGTGHGNTEAFF
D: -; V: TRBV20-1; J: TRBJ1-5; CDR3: CSAREGTQPQHF
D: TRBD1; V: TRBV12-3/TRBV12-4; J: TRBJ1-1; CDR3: CASSSRQGGLNTEAFF
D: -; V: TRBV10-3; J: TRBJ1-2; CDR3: CAITKGPRDNYGYTF
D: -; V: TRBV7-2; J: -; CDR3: CTSSLRGELEQYF
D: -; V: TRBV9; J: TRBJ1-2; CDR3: CASSVARGGYGYTF
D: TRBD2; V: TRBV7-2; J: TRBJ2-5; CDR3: CASKEKLAGGPQPETQYF
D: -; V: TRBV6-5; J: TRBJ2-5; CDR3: CASSYSTTGLETQYF
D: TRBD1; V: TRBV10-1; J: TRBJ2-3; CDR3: CASSPGTADTDTQYF
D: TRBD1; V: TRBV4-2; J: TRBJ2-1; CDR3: CASSRPDRDYNEQFF
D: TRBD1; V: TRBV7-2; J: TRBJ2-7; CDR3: CASSFDRGTYEQYF
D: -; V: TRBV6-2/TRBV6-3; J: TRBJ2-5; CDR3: CASSYAVVLGTQYF
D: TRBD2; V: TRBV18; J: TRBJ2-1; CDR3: CASSPRTSGGADEQFF
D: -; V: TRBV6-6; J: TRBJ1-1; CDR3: CASSTPGGTNTEAFF
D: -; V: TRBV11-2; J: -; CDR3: CASSLDGTDTYEQYF
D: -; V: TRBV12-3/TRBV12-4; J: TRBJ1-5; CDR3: CASTHSDQPQHF
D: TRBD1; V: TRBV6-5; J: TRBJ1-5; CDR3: CASGLGTASNQPQHF
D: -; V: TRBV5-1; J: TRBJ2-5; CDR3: CASSFMTGLQETQYF
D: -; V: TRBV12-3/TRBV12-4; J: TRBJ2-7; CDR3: CASSLLAGPSYEQYF
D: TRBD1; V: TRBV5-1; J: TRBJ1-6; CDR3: CASSLGQGPAPLHF
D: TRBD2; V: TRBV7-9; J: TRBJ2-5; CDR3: CASSPPGLAGVETQYF
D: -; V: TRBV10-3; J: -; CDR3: CAISVEQGPDEQYF
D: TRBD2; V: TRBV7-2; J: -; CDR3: CASSARTSGLRETQYF
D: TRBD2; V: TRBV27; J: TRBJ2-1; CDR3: CASSARAGDEQFF
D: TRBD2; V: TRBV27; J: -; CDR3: CASSLNVLAGFIYEQYF
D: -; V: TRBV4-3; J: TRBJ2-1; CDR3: CASSQYAAGANNEQFF
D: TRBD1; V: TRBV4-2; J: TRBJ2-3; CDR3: CASSLEGARADTQYF
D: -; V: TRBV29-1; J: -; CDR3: CSVGEKGETQYF
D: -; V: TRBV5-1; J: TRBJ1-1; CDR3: CASSLLSALVDGAFF
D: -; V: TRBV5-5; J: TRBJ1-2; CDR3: CASSLTDSDYGYTF
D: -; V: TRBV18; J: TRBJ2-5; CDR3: CASSPQEQETQYF
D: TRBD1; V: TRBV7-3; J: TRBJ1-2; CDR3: CASSSQGVIGYTF
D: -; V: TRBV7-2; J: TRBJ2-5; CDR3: CAQPRGETQYF
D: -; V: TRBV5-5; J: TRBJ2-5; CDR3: CASTLDWETQYF
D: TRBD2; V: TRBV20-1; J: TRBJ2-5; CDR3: CSARTVAGGTGETQYF
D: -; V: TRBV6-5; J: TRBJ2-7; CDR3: CASSYSGQAPYEQYF
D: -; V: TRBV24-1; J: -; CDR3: CATSGGGGQFNGETQYF
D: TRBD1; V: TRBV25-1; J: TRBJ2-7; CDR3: CASSEGDRVEQYF
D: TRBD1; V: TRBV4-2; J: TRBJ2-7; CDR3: CASAPGQGYEQYF